This is a list of T cell receptor beta chains from one sample in a study of blood T cells in healthy people across ages. TCRdb re-called the 5' RACE reads through MiXCR, storing one row per CDR3 protein. The table has more than 800,000 distinct CDR3 sequences, around 26% seen once. Sequencing input: blood. These receptors were taken from an elderly woman in good health. The CDR3 runs from the conserved cysteine through the conserved F or W. D genes are given only for firm matches. Clone size is not always given. Where it is, it says once, few, many or a class for expanded clones.

J,D,size,V,DNA,CDR3
TRBJ2-3,TRBD2,many,TRBV5-1,TGCGCCAGCAGCTTGGCTAGCGGGGGAGGCACAGATACGCAGTATTTT,CASSLASGGGTDTQYF
TRBJ1-2,-,few,TRBV20-1,TGCAGTGCTAGAGATTCCGGATACTATGGCTACACCTTC,CSARDSGYYGYTF
TRBJ2-7,-,once,TRBV11-2,TGTACCAGCAGCTTTGCCCACGAGCAGTACTTC,CTSSFAHEQYF
TRBJ2-3,-,few,TRBV27,TGTGCCAGCAGTTTATCGGGGGTAGCTACAGATACGCAGTATTTT,CASSLSGVATDTQYF
TRBJ2-7,-,many,TRBV29-1,TGCAGACCCAGTAGGAGGGGTCAGCAGTACTTC,CRPSRRGQQYF
TRBJ1-1,TRBD1,few,TRBV12-3/TRBV12-4,TGTGCCAGCAGGGACAGGGGCGGAACTGAAGCTTTCTTT,CASRDRGGTEAFF
TRBJ2-2,-,-,TRBV6-1,TGTGCCAGCACGACGGAGGACGGGAACACCGGGGAGCTGTTTTTT,CASTTEDGNTGELFF
TRBJ2-5,-,once,TRBV7-2,TGTGCCAGCAGCTTGACGACGGAGCAAGAGACCCGGTACTTC,CASSLTTEQETRYF
TRBJ2-2,TRBD2,-,TRBV6-6,TGTGCCAGCAGTTACGGGACTACAAACACCGGGGAGCTGTTTTTT,CASSYGTTNTGELFF
TRBJ2-5,TRBD2,-,TRBV30,TGTGCCTGGATTCTCTCGGGGGGGACCCAGTACTTC,CAWILSGGTQYF
TRBJ2-1,-,many,TRBV7-8,TGTGCCAGCAGCTCCCGGGACTTCACCTACAATGAGCAGTTCTTC,CASSSRDFTYNEQFF
TRBJ2-5,-,-,TRBV20-1,TGCAGTGCCCCCCTTGGGACCCAGTACTTC,CSAPLGTQYF
TRBJ2-3,-,-,TRBV12-3/TRBV12-4,TGTGCCAGCGACCCTTTTGGCTCAGATACGCAGTATTTT,CASDPFGSDTQYF
TRBJ2-6,-,many,TRBV20-1,TGCAGTGCTATAGGGACACCCGGGGCCAACGTCCTGACTTTC,CSAIGTPGANVLTF
TRBJ2-5,-,many,TRBV10-1,TGCGCCAGCAGTGATCGGTACCAAGAGACCCAGTACTTC,CASSDRYQETQYF
TRBJ2-7,-,-,TRBV28,TGTGCCAGCACCTTGTACAGCTCCTACGAGCAGTACTTC,CASTLYSSYEQYF
TRBJ2-7,-,-,TRBV6-1,TGTGCCAGCACCGAGGTCCGGGGTTTCTACGAGCAGTACTTC,CASTEVRGFYEQYF
TRBJ1-6,-,many,TRBV20-1,TGCAGTGCTAGCGAGGGCCGATCTTATTCACCCCTCCACTTT,CSASEGRSYSPLHF
TRBJ2-7,-,many,TRBV14,TGTGCCAGCAGCCACCAGTACTACGAGCAGTACTTC,CASSHQYYEQYF
TRBJ1-2,-,-,TRBV20-1,TGCAGTGCTGGGAGACAGATGTCTAACTATGGCTACACCTTC,CSAGRQMSNYGYTF
TRBJ2-1,TRBD2,many,TRBV7-8,TGTGCCAGCACCTCCGGCGGGCGGGGGGGCTACAATGAGCAGTTCTTC,CASTSGGRGGYNEQFF
TRBJ2-6,TRBD1,few,TRBV5-4,TGTGCCAGCACTAGGGGGCTGGCTGGGGCCAACGTCCTGACTTTC,CASTRGLAGANVLTF
TRBJ2-5,-,many,TRBV6-2/TRBV6-3,TGTGCCAGCAGCTCGACTGGACTAATGGGGGAGACCCAGTACTTC,CASSSTGLMGETQYF
TRBJ2-1,TRBD1,many,TRBV5-1,TGCGCCAGCAGCTCTACGACAGGGCCATCCTACAATGAGCAGTTCTTC,CASSSTTGPSYNEQFF
TRBJ2-1,-,-,TRBV9,TGTGCCAGCAGCGTAGAACAAGACAATGAGCAGTTCTTC,CASSVEQDNEQFF
TRBJ2-7,TRBD2,-,TRBV12-3/TRBV12-4,TGTGCCAGCAGCCCTCGAGCGGGAGCATACGAGCAGTACTTC,CASSPRAGAYEQYF
TRBJ2-3,TRBD1,many,TRBV24-1,TGTGCCACTCAAACAGGGGCTACTAGCACAGATACGCAGTATTTT,CATQTGATSTDTQYF
TRBJ1-2,TRBD1,-,TRBV12-3/TRBV12-4,TGTGCCAGCACTCAGACAGGGGGCGCAGGGTATGGCTACACCTTC,CASTQTGGAGYGYTF
TRBJ2-6,-,few,TRBV6-1,TGTGCCAGCAGTGAATGGGGGGCCAACGTCCGGACTTTC,CASSEWGANVRTF
TRBJ2-2,-,-,TRBV7-2,TGTGCCAGCAACTTAACTTCAGGGCGCACCGGGGAGCTGTTTTTT,CASNLTSGRTGELFF
TRBJ1-4,TRBD1,many,TRBV20-1,TGCAGTGCTGAGACAGGGATCAGTGAAAAACTGTTTTTT,CSAETGISEKLFF
TRBJ1-2,TRBD1,-,TRBV4-3,TGCACCAGCAGCCAGGGACAGGGTGGCTATGGCTACACCTTC,CTSSQGQGGYGYTF
TRBJ2-7,TRBD1,many,TRBV20-1,TGCAGCGGGACAGGGGTTATCTACGAGCAGTACTTC,CSGTGVIYEQYF
TRBJ2-1,TRBD2,-,TRBV7-2,TGTGCCAGCAGCCCAGTCTCAGGCGGGGGGGCTTATGAGCAGTTCTTC,CASSPVSGGGAYEQFF
TRBJ2-3,-,many,TRBV2,TGTGCCAGCAACCTCGGGATGGCAGATACGCAGTATTTT,CASNLGMADTQYF
TRBJ2-1,TRBD1,many,TRBV2,TGTGCCAGCAGTGCGGACAGGGGGCTTCACAATGAGCAGTTCTTC,CASSADRGLHNEQFF
TRBJ2-7,-,-,TRBV7-6,TGTGCCAGCAGCCAACGGGCGGGAACCATCTCCTACAATGAGCAGTACTTC,CASSQRAGTISYNEQYF
TRBJ2-1,-,few,TRBV20-1,TGCAGTGCTAGAGATAGTGGAGGGGGGCCGAATGAGCAGTTCTTC,CSARDSGGGPNEQFF
TRBJ1-2,-,-,TRBV21-1,TGTGCCAGCGGCAAACCGAAATTCCGGGACAGGGGTCGCAAGGGCGGCTACACCTTC,CASGKPKFRDRGRKGGYTF
TRBJ1-2,TRBD1,once,TRBV12-3/TRBV12-4,TGTGCCAGCAGCCGAGGCCCGACAGGGAACTATGGCTACACCTTC,CASSRGPTGNYGYTF
TRBJ2-3,TRBD1,many,TRBV15,TGTGCCACGAGGAGAACAGGGGTTACAGATACGCAGTATTTT,CATRRTGVTDTQYF
TRBJ2-1,-,many,TRBV4-3,TGCGCCAGCAGCCAAGGGTCCCCCATTGGCGGGGAGCAGTTCTTC,CASSQGSPIGGEQFF
TRBJ2-7,TRBD2,few,TRBV9,TGTGCCAGCAGCGTAGGTGCGGGGGGGATCTACGAGCAGTACTTC,CASSVGAGGIYEQYF
TRBJ2-7,-,-,TRBV2,TGTGCCAGCAGTTCTGACAGGCCGCCCTACAATGAGCAGTACTTC,CASSSDRPPYNEQYF
TRBJ2-2,-,once,TRBV7-9,TGTGCCAGCAGCTTAGGAATGTCTAGTAGTAACACCGGGGAGCTGTTTTTT,CASSLGMSSSNTGELFF
TRBJ1-2,-,-,TRBV4-3,TGCGCCAGCAGCCAAGAACCTCGAGGGCAGGGGTCGTATGGCTACACCTTC,CASSQEPRGQGSYGYTF
TRBJ2-1,TRBD2,many,TRBV7-2,TGTGCCAGCAGCTTAGCCCTAGCGGGGGGGCCTTACAATGAGCAGTTCTTC,CASSLALAGGPYNEQFF
TRBJ2-1,TRBD2,many,TRBV4-2,TGTGCCAGCAGCCAAGCGGGACTAGCGGGCTACAATGAGCAGTTCTTC,CASSQAGLAGYNEQFF
TRBJ1-1,-,many,TRBV4-1,TGCGCCAGCAGAGGACAGAGAAACACTGAAGCTTTCTTT,CASRGQRNTEAFF
TRBJ2-6,-,-,TRBV30,TGTGCCTGGAGTGCCAAGGCCAGCTCTGGGGCCAACGTCCTGACTTTC,CAWSAKASSGANVLTF
TRBJ1-6,TRBD1,-,TRBV6-6,TGTGCCAGCAGTTCCGGGACAGGGCATTATAATTCACCCCTCCACTTT,CASSSGTGHYNSPLHF
TRBJ2-3,-,few,TRBV16,TGTGCCAGCAGCCAAGGTCCCAACACAGATACGCAGTATTTT,CASSQGPNTDTQYF
TRBJ2-3,-,few,TRBV5-6,TGTGCCAGCAGCTTAGGAGGTTCGTGGACGCAGTATTTT,CASSLGGSWTQYF
TRBJ2-7,TRBD1,many,TRBV5-1,TGCGCCAGCAACACCGGGACAGGCGGTCGGGAGCAGTACTTC,CASNTGTGGREQYF
TRBJ2-2,-,few,TRBV5-1,TGCGCCAGCAGTCCGGAGGCAGGGGCCACCGGGGAGCTGTTTTTT,CASSPEAGATGELFF
TRBJ1-3,-,-,TRBV7-9,-,CASSFGQGSGSGNTRYF
TRBJ2-1,-,-,TRBV7-6,TGTGCCAGCAGCGTTACAGGAAGTCGCAATGAGCAGTTCTTC,CASSVTGSRNEQFF